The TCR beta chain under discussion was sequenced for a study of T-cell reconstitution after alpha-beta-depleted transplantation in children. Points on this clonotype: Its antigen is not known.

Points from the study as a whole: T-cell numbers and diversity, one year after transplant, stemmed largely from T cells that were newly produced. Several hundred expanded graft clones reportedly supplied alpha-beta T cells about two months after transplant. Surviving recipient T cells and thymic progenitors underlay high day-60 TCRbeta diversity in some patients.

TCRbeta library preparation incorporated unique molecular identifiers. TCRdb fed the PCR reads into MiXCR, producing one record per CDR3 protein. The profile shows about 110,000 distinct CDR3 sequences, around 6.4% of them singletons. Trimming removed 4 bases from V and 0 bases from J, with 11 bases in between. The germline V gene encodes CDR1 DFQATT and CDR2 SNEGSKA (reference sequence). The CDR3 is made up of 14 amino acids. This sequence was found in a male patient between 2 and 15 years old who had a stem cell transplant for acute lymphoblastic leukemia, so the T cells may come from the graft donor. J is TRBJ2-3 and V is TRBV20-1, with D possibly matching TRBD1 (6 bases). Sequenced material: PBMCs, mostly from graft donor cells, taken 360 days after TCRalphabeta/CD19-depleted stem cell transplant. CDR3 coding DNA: TGCAGTGCTAAACGACAGGCGAGCACAGATACGCAGTATTTT. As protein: CSAKRQASTDTQYF.